The 30 T cell receptor beta chains below were found in one sample sequenced in a study of molecular identifiers for immune sequencing clone quantification. Using its own MiXCR run on the PCR reads, TCRdb lists one record per CDR3 protein. The data show 300,000 to 350,000 distinct CDR3 sequences, with over 20% seen just once and roughly 0.86% held by the top ten. Sequences were obtained from naive CD8+ T cells from blood, with Jurkat cell RNA spiked in. Sample subset: FACS-sorted CD8+CD4-CCR7+CD45RA+ naive T cells. The receptor set was obtained from a human donor in good health. Some libraries in this study had Jurkat cell RNA spiked in.

This clonotype has ten or more counts. The chain carries TRBV7-9 and TRBJ2-3; TRBD1 aligns across 7 bases. Losses at the gene ends were 1 base for V and 0 bases for J; bases not matched to a gene: 10. The V gene's germline CDR1 is SEHNR and CDR2 FQNEAQ (reference sequence). The CDR3 totals 18 residues. The CDR3 spells CASSLDFDRTGSTDTQYF. The CDR3 DNA is TGTGCCAGCAGCTTAGACTTCGACAGGACAGGAAGCACAGATACGCAGTATTTT. The whole variable domain, filled in from reference TRBV7-9 and TRBJ2-3, reads DTGVSQNPRHKITKRGQNVTFRCDPISEHNRLYWYRQTLGQGPEFLTYFQNEAQLEKSRLLSDRFSAERPKGSFSTLEIQRTEQGDSAMYLCASSLDFDRTGSTDTQYFGPGTRLTVL.

The chain links TRBV27 to TRBJ1-1; the D gene is possibly TRBD1 (6 bases). Trimming cost V 3 bases and J 1 base, with 12 bases left between them. Germline CDR1 reads MNHEY; CDR2 reads SMNVEV (reference sequence). The CDR3 totals 15 residues. CDR3 amino acids: CASSFIGGPNTEAFF. The CDR3 nucleotides are TGTGCCAGCAGTTTCATAGGGGGGCCGAACACTGAAGCTTTCTTT.

In this sample, this clonotype turned up many times. A read error may account for a junction end that differs from germline. V and J are TRBV7-9 and TRBJ1-4; 7 nucleotides line up with TRBD1. There are 13 residues in the CDR3. Germline V gives CDR1 SEHNR, CDR2 FQNEAQ (reference sequence). The CDR3 nucleotides read TGTGCCAGCAGCTTCCCAGGGGGTGAAAAGCTGTTTTTT. This gives the protein CASSFPGGEKLFF. Combining the CDR3 with reference TRBV7-9 and TRBJ1-4 gives the whole variable domain DTGVSQNPRHKITKRGQNVTFRCDPISEHNRLYWYRQTLGQGPEFLTYFQNEAQLEKSRLLSDRFSAERPKGSFSTLEIQRTEQGDSAMYLCASSFPGGEKLFFGSGTQLSVL.

This clonotype was recorded many times. The rearrangement uses TRBV4-1 and TRBJ2-7; D is uncertain. Germline V gives CDR1 MGHRA, CDR2 YSYEKL. V was shortened by 1 base and J by 4 bases, with 11 bases between the two germline ends. The CDR3 is 14 residues long. The CDR3 spells CASSQGQNAYEQYF. CDR3 DNA sequence: TGCGCCAGCAGCCAAGGCCAAAATGCGTACGAGCAGTACTTC.

This chain uses TRBV7-9 with TRBJ2-1; D remains unclear. Germline loops: CDR1 SEHNR, CDR2 FQNEAQ (reference sequence). The CDR3 is made up of 12 amino acids. Trimming took off 2 bases at V and 10 bases at J, with 9 bases between the two ends. In DNA form, the CDR3 reads TGTGCCAGCAGCTTAAGACAACGGGAGCAGTTCTTC. Protein sequence: CASSLRQREQFF.

The table lists this clonotype with many counts. This rearrangement joins TRBV7-9 to TRBJ1-1, with unresolved D. The CDR3 is 12 residues long. The germline gives CDR1 SEHNR, CDR2 FQNEAQ (reference sequence). Deletions cut 4 bases from V and 4 bases from J, with 7 bases between. The CDR3 is CASSSPSTEAFF. In DNA form, the CDR3 reads TGTGCCAGCAGCTCGCCCAGCACTGAAGCTTTCTTT.

This chain connects TRBV7-9 to TRBJ1-5; a weak D match, TRBD1 (6 bases). This CDR3 contains 14 residues. The V gene's germline CDR1 is SEHNR and CDR2 FQNEAQ (reference sequence). The V gene lost 2 bases and the J gene lost 4 bases, with 9 bases spanning the gap. CDR3 coding DNA: TGTGCCAGCAGCTTATCAGGGGCGAATCAGCCCCAGCATTTT. It yields the protein CASSLSGANQPQHF.

In its sample, this clonotype was seen many times. CDR3 DNA: TGTGCCAGCAGCTTAGATAGGACTAGCGGGTACAATGAGCAGTTCTTC. It yields the protein CASSLDRTSGYNEQFF. The rearrangement uses TRBV11-2 and TRBJ2-1; 11 bases agree with TRBD2. Germline loops: CDR1 SGHAT, CDR2 FQNNGV. Trimming removed 0 bases from V and 4 bases from J; junction bases left unmatched: 2. CDR3 length equals 16 residues.

This clonotype was recorded at least ten times. The chain employs TRBV11-2 and TRBJ2-7; D might be TRBD1 (5 bases). Germline V gene sequence: CDR1 SGHAT, CDR2 FQNNGV. This CDR3 has 14 amino acids. V was clipped by 4 bases and J by 3 bases, with 13 bases between them. The CDR3 nucleotides are TGTGCCAGCAGCTGGGCGCCAGACAGCTACGAGCAGTACTTC. Its translation: CASSWAPDSYEQYF.

This clonotype occurred many times. V usage is TRBV11-2 and J usage is TRBJ2-7, with 8 bases aligning to TRBD2. Germline V gene data show CDR1 as SGHAT and CDR2 as FQNNGV. The CDR3 contains 16 residues. V dropped 5 bases and J dropped 5; count of bases not matched to a gene: 14. As DNA, the CDR3 is TGTGCCAGCAGCCCCCCCCTGGGGCGGGAGGCAAACGAGCAGTACTTC. Its protein is CASSPPLGREANEQYF.

This sequence joins TRBV6-2 or TRBV6-3 and TRBJ2-7; a possible D gene is TRBD2 (5 bases). The ends were cut back, 0 bases at V and 4 bases at J, with 16 bases in the middle. The CDR3 covers 16 residues. Looked up from germline, CDR1 is MNHEY and CDR2 is SVGEGT. The CDR3 is CASSYSKLRLSYEQYF. CDR3 in DNA: TGTGCCAGCAGTTACTCGAAGCTCAGACTATCTTACGAGCAGTACTTC.

This clonotype appeared many times. The gene calls are TRBV7-9 and TRBJ2-2; perhaps TRBD2 as D (6 bases). The germline V gene encodes CDR1 SEHNR and CDR2 FQNEAQ (reference sequence). V was shortened by 6 bases and J by 0 bases, with 14 bases between the two germline ends. CDR3 length: 16 residues. The CDR3 nucleotides are TGTGCCAGCAGAGGGGAGGTCGGCCCGAACACCGGGGAGCTGTTTTTT. Translated: CASRGEVGPNTGELFF.

This clonotype occurred a few times. The rearrangement joins TRBV6-2 or TRBV6-3 to TRBJ1-1; possibly TRBD1 for D (6 bases). Trimming took off 7 bases at V and 3 bases at J, with 18 bases between the two ends. The V gene's germline CDR1 is MNHEY and CDR2 SVGEGT. The CDR3 totals 15 residues. CDR3 sequence (DNA): TGTGCCAGCAACGGGGGCAGGTTAGGGGACACTGAAGCTTTCTTT. As protein: CASNGGRLGDTEAFF.

This clonotype was detected ten times or more. The rearrangement joins TRBV6-5 to TRBJ2-3, with 9 bases lining up with TRBD1. Germline V CDR1 and CDR2: MNHEY, SVGAGI. The CDR3 runs to 15 residues. The V segment lost 6 bases and the J segment 5 bases; nucleotides outside the gene matches: 9. CDR3 nucleotide sequence: TGTGCCAGCAGCCGGACAGGGGCGGTAGGAGATACGCAGTATTTT. Its protein product is CASSRTGAVGDTQYF.

This clonotype came up many times. J is TRBJ2-7 and V is TRBV5-1; weak D call: TRBD2 (5 bases). Germline V gene data show CDR1 as SGHRS and CDR2 as YFSETQ. The germline V and J ends were trimmed by 5 bases and 4 bases, with 19 bases remaining between them. The CDR3 runs 15 residues. CDR3 protein: CASSPASGSNYEQYF. The CDR3 DNA reads TGCGCCAGCAGTCCGGCTTCGGGAAGTAATTACGAGCAGTACTTC.

This clonotype was observed at least ten times. V gene TRBV4-3 combines with J gene TRBJ2-7; TRBD1 agrees at 8 bases. V dropped 0 bases and J dropped 6; count of bases not matched to a gene: 4. The CDR3 runs to 14 residues. CDR1 LGHNA and CDR2 YSLEER come from the germline V gene. The CDR3 loop reads CASSQDTGGIEQYF. In nucleotides, the CDR3 is TGCGCCAGCAGCCAAGATACAGGGGGTATCGAGCAGTACTTC.

This clonotype was counted ten times or more. The chain links TRBV11-2 to TRBJ2-1; D is undetermined. The CDR3 extends over 12 amino acids. Germline values: CDR1 SGHAT, CDR2 FQNNGV. Trimming pared 5 bases from V and 5 bases from J, leaving 7 bases between. The CDR3 spells CASSLLNNEQFF. For the CDR3, the DNA is TGTGCCAGCAGCCTATTGAACAATGAGCAGTTCTTC.

At least ten counts were recorded for this clonotype. The chain couples TRBV28 to TRBJ2-3; TRBD1 is a possible D gene (5 bases). Germline V CDR1 and CDR2: MDHEN, SYDVKM. There are 15 residues in the CDR3. V was shortened by 5 bases and J by 2 bases, with 14 bases between the two germline ends. CDR3 protein: CASSTQGPSTDTQYF. The CDR3 DNA is TGTGCCAGCAGTACCCAGGGCCCCTCCACAGATACGCAGTATTTT.

This clonotype was found many times. This chain links TRBV27 with TRBJ2-5; 8 positions match TRBD1. The CDR3 is 14 residues long. CDR1 MNHEY and CDR2 SMNVEV come from the germline V gene (reference sequence). V lost 5 bases, J lost 7 bases, and 9 bases stayed unmatched. CDR3 amino acids: CASSQQGDLRTQYF. CDR3 nucleotides: TGTGCCAGCAGTCAACAGGGGGACTTAAGGACCCAGTACTTC.

The sample holds a few counts of this clonotype. The rearrangement uses TRBV3-1 and TRBJ2-5, with D unresolved. The V gene's germline CDR1 is LGHDT and CDR2 YNNKEL (reference sequence). The CDR3 length is 16 residues. The ends were cut back, 0 bases at V and 0 bases at J, with 11 bases in the middle. The CDR3 coding sequence is TGTGCCAGCAGCCAAGATCTGACCGTGTACCAAGAGACCCAGTACTTC. Protein sequence: CASSQDLTVYQETQYF.

This clonotype was detected only a few times. The chain employs TRBV20-1 and TRBJ2-1; the D gene is possibly TRBD2 (5 bases). V was trimmed by 3 bases and J by 9 bases, leaving 9 bases between them. This CDR3 has 11 residues. CDR1 and CDR2 (germline): DFQATT, SNEGSKA (reference sequence). The CDR3 sequence: CSARGVTEQFF. CDR3 sequence (DNA): TGCAGTGCTAGGGGAGTCACTGAGCAGTTCTTC.

Points on this clonotype: A read error may explain this, as a much larger clone is one base away. The chain uses TRBV4-3 and TRBJ1-6, with D perhaps TRBD1 (6 bases). This CDR3 spans 16 amino acids. Germline V gene lookup returns CDR1 LGHNA and CDR2 YSLEER. This chain's CDR3 is CASGQDMRGTNSPLHF. As DNA, the CDR3 is TGCGCCAGCGGCCAAGATATGCGGGGGACAAATTCACCCCTCCACTTT.

As for this clonotype: This may be a read error: a much more frequent sequence differs by one nucleotide. In nucleotides, the CDR3 is TGTGCCAGCAGTGCCCCCGGACTGGGAGTCGGTGGGGCCAACGTCCTGACTTTC. Its translation is CASSAPGLGVGGANVLTF. The chain has TRBV12-3 or TRBV12-4 and TRBJ2-6, with a possible D match to TRBD2 (5 bases). Trimming took 5 bases from V and 3 from J, leaving 20 bases between them. The CDR3 has 18 amino acids.

The chain joins TRBV27 to TRBJ2-7; D is possibly TRBD1 or TRBD2 (5 bases each). The CDR3 extends over 14 amino acids. Between the trimmed V and J ends, which lost 1 base and 9 bases, there was a span of 16 bases. CDR1 MNHEY and CDR2 SMNVEV come from the germline V gene (reference sequence). DNA for the CDR3: TGTGCCAGCAGTTTATTTTCAGGGTCCGAGGGGCAGTACTTC. Amino acid sequence: CASSLFSGSEGQYF.

In this sample, this clonotype turned up many times. This chain connects TRBV27 to TRBJ2-2; maybe TRBD2 (6 bases). With 10 bases removed from V and 4 bases from J, the gap between germline ends came to 13 bases. Germline CDR1 reads MNHEY; CDR2 reads SMNVEV (reference sequence). The CDR3 runs to 13 residues. CDR3 loop: CATRLVRTGELFF. The CDR3 DNA reads TGTGCCACCCGACTAGTTCGCACCGGGGAGCTGTTTTTT.

Many counts were recorded for this clonotype. V gene TRBV7-9 combines with J gene TRBJ2-3; TRBD1 is a possible D gene (6 bases). V lost 5 bases and J 5 bases, leaving 17 bases between the germline ends. This CDR3 spans 15 amino acids. CDR1 SEHNR and CDR2 FQNEAQ come from the germline V gene (reference sequence). CDR3 residues: CASSRGPIGGDTQYF. The CDR3, as DNA: TGTGCCAGCAGCAGAGGTCCCATAGGGGGAGATACGCAGTATTTT.

This clonotype showed up many times. The chain combines TRBV2 with TRBJ1-5; possibly TRBD1 for D (6 bases). In germline, CDR1 is SNHLY, CDR2 FYNNEI. This CDR3 region has 19 residues. The ends were cut back, 3 bases at V and 3 bases at J, with 24 bases in the middle. The CDR3 loop reads CASSDTIYPGTKNNQPQHF. The CDR3, as DNA: TGTGCCAGCAGTGATACGATTTACCCCGGGACAAAGAACAATCAGCCCCAGCATTTT.

About this clonotype itself: This may stem from a read error, because a much larger clone lies one nucleotide away. The chain employs TRBV29-1 and TRBJ2-5; D uncertain. Germline V lookup: CDR1 SQVTM, CDR2 ANQGSEA. CDR3 length equals 13 residues. Here the CDR3 DNA reads TGCAGCGTTGTGTCTTGGACGGAAGAGACCCAGTGCTTC. It specifies CSVVSWTEETQCF.

This clonotype was seen many times. The chain links TRBV29-1 to TRBJ2-5; possibly TRBD1 for D (7 bases). The germline V gene has CDR1 SQVTM and CDR2 ANQGSEA. This CDR3 spans 13 amino acids. V dropped 7 bases and J dropped 2 bases, with 14 bases sitting between them. As DNA, the CDR3 is TGCAGCGCCGCGGGACAGAGTCAAGAGACCCAGTACTTC. It specifies CSAAGQSQETQYF. Combining the CDR3 with reference TRBV29-1 and TRBJ2-5 gives the whole variable domain SAVISQKPSRDICQRGTSLTIQCQVDSQVTMMFWYRQQPGQSLTLIATANQGSEATYESGFVIDKFPISRPNLTFSTLTVSNMSPEDSSIYLCSAAGQSQETQYFGPGTRLLVL.

This clonotype was picked up many times. The chain uses TRBV15 and TRBJ2-7; D might be TRBD1 or TRBD2, each matching 5 bases. In germline, CDR1 is LNHNV, CDR2 YYDKDF (reference sequence). The CDR3 spans 14 residues. The V end was cut by 3 bases, the J end by 0 bases, with 9 bases between. This CDR3 is CATSRAGTSYEQYF. CDR3 nucleotides: TGTGCCACCAGCAGGGCCGGGACCTCCTACGAGCAGTACTTC.